Each of the 6 T cell receptor beta chains below was sequenced from the same sample in a study of blood T cell repertoires in COVID-19. Assay: immunoSEQ multiplex PCR; the TCRdb copy retains only in-frame clones and omits some. The table has approximately 180,000 clones, roughly 89% seen once. Material: peripheral blood. The receptors were sampled from a woman between 45 and 65 years old with acute or convalescent COVID-19.

This clone was counted between two and nine times. At the DNA level, this CDR3 is encoded by other sequences in the same sample as well. The chain combines TRBV5-1 with TRBJ1-1; maybe TRBD1 (5 bases). CDR3 size: 13 residues. In germline, CDR1 is SGHRS, CDR2 YFSETQ. Trimming took 7 bases from V and 2 from J, leaving 12 bases between them. The CDR3 region has the DNA TGCGCCAGCCAGGGTCTTCCAAACACTGAAGCTTTCTTT. Its protein is CASQGLPNTEAFF.

The rearrangement uses TRBV4-1 and TRBJ2-6; D is perhaps TRBD2 (6 bases). Trimming shortened V by 5 bases and J by 0 bases, and 17 bases separated the two germline ends. This CDR3 has 18 amino acids. From germline, CDR1 is MGHRA and CDR2 YSYEKL. This CDR3 is CASSWEVFGSSGANVLTF. The CDR3 bases are TGCGCCAGCAGCTGGGAGGTTTTCGGTAGCTCTGGGGCCAACGTCCTGACTTTC.

The chain uses TRBV24-1 and TRBJ1-5; 9 nucleotides align to TRBD1. This CDR3 has 16 residues. V shed 4 bases, J shed 5 bases, and the junction held 8 bases outside the gene matches. CDR1 and CDR2 from the germline V gene are KGHDR and SFDVKD. The CDR3 region has the DNA TGTGCCACCAGTGACCCGGGACAGGGAGGGTATCAGCCCCAGCATTTT. It translates to CATSDPGQGGYQPQHF.

J is TRBJ1-2 and V is TRBV7-9, with 8 bases lining up with TRBD1. This CDR3 comprises 15 residues. V lost 5 bases to trimming and J lost 6 bases; unmatched junction nucleotides: 11. Per the germline V gene, CDR1 is SEHNR and CDR2 is FQNEAQ (reference sequence). CDR3 DNA sequence: TGTGCCAGCAGCCCAGGACAGGGTAATGTAGATGGCTACACCTTC. The encoded protein is CASSPGQGNVDGYTF.

The V call is TRBV11-3, the J call TRBJ1-1; D ambiguous. The CDR3 covers 13 residues. V shed 4 bases and J shed 4 bases, with 10 bases lying between them. Germline CDR1 is SGHNT and CDR2 is YENEEA. The CDR3 reads CASSWRMGTEAFF. In nucleotides, the CDR3 is TGTGCCAGCAGCTGGAGGATGGGCACTGAAGCTTTCTTT.

The rearrangement joins TRBV29-1 to TRBJ2-2; no clear D. There are 11 residues in the CDR3. The V gene's germline CDR1 is SQVTM and CDR2 ANQGSEA. The germline V and J ends were trimmed by 7 bases and 4 bases, with 7 bases remaining between them. The CDR3 nucleotides read TGCAGCGGGCACAGCACCGGGGAGCTGTTTTTT. It yields the protein CSGHSTGELFF.